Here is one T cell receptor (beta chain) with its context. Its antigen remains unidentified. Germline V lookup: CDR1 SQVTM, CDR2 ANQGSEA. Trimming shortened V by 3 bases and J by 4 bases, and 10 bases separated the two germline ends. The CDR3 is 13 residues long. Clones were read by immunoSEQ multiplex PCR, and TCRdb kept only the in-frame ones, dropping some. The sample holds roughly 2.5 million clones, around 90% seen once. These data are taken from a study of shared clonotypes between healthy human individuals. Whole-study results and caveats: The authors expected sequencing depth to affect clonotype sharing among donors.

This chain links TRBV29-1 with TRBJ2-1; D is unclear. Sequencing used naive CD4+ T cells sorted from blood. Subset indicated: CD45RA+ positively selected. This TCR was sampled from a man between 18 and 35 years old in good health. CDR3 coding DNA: TGCAGCGTTGACCGACGCGGATACAATGAGCAGTTCTTC. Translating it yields CSVDRRGYNEQFF.